The 25 T cell receptor beta chains reported below all come from one sample, sequenced in a study of T cell responses to AZD1222 COVID-19 vaccine. Profiled with immunoSEQ multiplex PCR; TCRdb holds only in-frame clones, not every one. The sample has some 60,000 clones; over 60% are singletons. Sample: peripheral blood, taken 28 days after the second AZD1222 dose. These receptors were collected from an adult who received the AZD1222 COVID-19 vaccine.

The chain has TRBV2 and TRBJ1-6; TRBD1 matches 9 bases. CDR1 and CDR2 (germline): SNHLY, FYNNEI. CDR3 length: 15 residues. The trim removed 1 base at V and 7 bases at J, leaving 2 bases unmatched. Written as DNA, the CDR3 is TGTGCCAGCAGTGAAGGACAGGGGGGCAATTCACCCCTCCACTTT. This encodes CASSEGQGGNSPLHF.

This clone was picked up many times. The chain has TRBV6-5 and TRBJ1-2, with TRBD1 matching 7 bases. CDR1 MNHEY and CDR2 SVGAGI come from the germline V gene. CDR3 length equals 14 residues. Germline trimming cut 5 bases from V and 7 bases from J; bases unmatched to any gene: 10. The CDR3 loop reads CASSPLTGMGGYTF. DNA of the CDR3: TGTGCCAGCAGTCCCCTGACAGGGATGGGTGGCTACACCTTC.

This chain connects TRBV15 to TRBJ2-7, with 12 bases matching TRBD2. The CDR3 has 17 amino acids. Trimming at V came to 3 bases and at J to 2 bases, leaving 8 bases not matched to a gene. Germline lookup yields CDR1 LNHNV and CDR2 YYDKDF (reference sequence). The CDR3 loop is CATSRASSGGETYEQYF. CDR3 sequence (DNA): TGTGCCACCAGCAGGGCCTCTAGCGGGGGGGAAACCTACGAGCAGTACTTC.

The rearrangement links TRBV6-6 to TRBJ1-3, with TRBD1 identical over 9 bases. Germline V gene lookup returns CDR1 MNHNY and CDR2 SVGAGI (reference sequence). CDR3 size: 14 residues. V was pared by 6 bases and J by 1 base, with 1 base of the junction left unmatched. The CDR3 protein is CASSGTGSGNTIYF. CDR3 sequence (DNA): TGTGCCAGCAGCGGGACAGGGTCTGGAAACACCATATATTTT.

The chain links TRBV19 to TRBJ1-6, with TRBD1 matching 8 bases. Germline V CDR1 and CDR2: LNHDA, SQIVND (reference sequence). The CDR3 length is 15 residues. The J segment lost 4 bases and the V segment lost 7 bases, leaving 6 bases of the junction unmatched. The chain's CDR3 is CASTRDRSYNSPLHF. DNA for the CDR3: TGTGCCAGTACTCGGGACAGGAGTTATAATTCACCCCTCCACTTT.

This clone was counted between two and nine times. The rearrangement uses TRBV5-1 and TRBJ1-1; TRBD1 matches at 8 bases. J was trimmed by 2 bases and V by 5 bases; bases with no gene match: 5. The germline gives CDR1 SGHRS, CDR2 YFSETQ. The CDR3 contains 14 residues. The CDR3 here is CASRLDRENTEAFF. CDR3 DNA sequence: TGCGCCAGCAGACTGGACAGGGAAAACACTGAAGCTTTCTTT.

The rearrangement links TRBV28 to TRBJ2-1; D may be TRBD2 (6 bases). The CDR3 contains 16 residues. Per germline, CDR1 MDHEN and CDR2 SYDVKM. V shed 4 bases and J shed 2 bases, with 15 bases lying between them. The CDR3, as DNA: TGTGCCAGCAGTTCCCGGGGTAGCGGAACCTACAATGAGCAGTTCTTC. Its translation: CASSSRGSGTYNEQFF.

The genes are TRBV9 and TRBJ2-3; 7 positions agree with TRBD2. The CDR3 covers 15 residues. Per the germline V gene, CDR1 is SGDLS and CDR2 is YYNGEE. The ends lost 3 bases at V and 3 bases at J; junction bases unmatched: 7. The CDR3 DNA follows: TGTGCCAGCAGCGCCTGGGACTATCAGACAGATACGCAGTATTTT. Translating gives CASSAWDYQTDTQYF.

This CDR3 reads CASSPWSGGNTIYF. The DNA for the CDR3 is TGTGCCAGCTCACCATGGTCTGGAGGGAACACCATATATTTT. J is TRBJ1-3 and V is TRBV18; D unresolved. This CDR3 has 14 residues. V was clipped by 2 bases and J by 7 bases, with 12 bases between them. Germline CDR1 reads KGHSH; CDR2 reads LQKENI.

CDR3 in amino acids: CASNEGGKNYEQYF. Here the CDR3 DNA reads TGTGCCAGCAACGAGGGGGGCAAGAACTACGAGCAGTACTTC. The chain carries TRBV28 and TRBJ2-7; perhaps D is TRBD1 or TRBD2 (6 bases each). This CDR3 region has 14 residues. Deletions cut 7 bases from V and 3 bases from J, with 16 bases between. Germline V lookup: CDR1 MDHEN, CDR2 SYDVKM.

The sample holds a few counts of this clone. V gene TRBV5-4 combines with J gene TRBJ2-5; D perhaps matches TRBD1 (6 bases). CDR1 SGHNT and CDR2 YYREEE come from the germline V gene (reference sequence). This CDR3 contains 13 residues. Between the trimmed V and J ends, which lost 7 bases and 5 bases, there was a span of 15 bases. The CDR3 sequence is CASGNRVEETQYF. CDR3 DNA sequence: TGTGCCAGCGGAAACAGGGTGGAGGAGACCCAGTACTTC.

The chain joins TRBV10-3 to TRBJ2-1, with 9 bases aligning to TRBD2. V was clipped by 4 bases and J by 5 bases; unmatched bases: 12. From germline, CDR1 is ENHRY and CDR2 SYGVKD. The CDR3 runs 17 residues. This CDR3 reads CAISGALTSGLNNEQFF. DNA of the CDR3: TGTGCCATCAGTGGGGCCTTGACTAGCGGCCTGAACAATGAGCAGTTCTTC.

The rearrangement links TRBV5-5 to TRBJ2-1, with 8 positions matching TRBD2. In germline, CDR1 is SGHKS, CDR2 YYEKEE (reference sequence). V lost 1 base, J lost 8 bases, and 5 bases stayed unmatched. The CDR3 runs to 14 residues. CDR3 sequence (DNA): TGTGCCAGCAGCTTGCCCGGGGGGGTGGATGAGCAGTTCTTC. It translates to CASSLPGGVDEQFF.

This chain connects TRBV19 to TRBJ2-3; 8 positions match TRBD1. The germline gives CDR1 LNHDA, CDR2 SQIVND (reference sequence). V lost 2 bases, J lost 2 bases, and 6 bases stayed unmatched. This CDR3 spans 16 amino acids. The CDR3 sequence is CASSIRTGTDTDTQYF. The CDR3, as DNA: TGTGCCAGTAGTATAAGGACAGGGACCGACACAGATACGCAGTATTTT.

This chain connects TRBV27 to TRBJ1-2, with 9 bases fitting TRBD1. The CDR3 extends over 13 amino acids. The junction had 4 bases not matched to a gene; V was cut back by 5 bases and J by 6 bases. Germline CDR1 and CDR2: MNHEY and SMNVEV (reference sequence). The CDR3 spells CASSLTGGHGYTF. In nucleotides, the CDR3 is TGTGCCAGCAGTCTGACAGGGGGACATGGCTACACCTTC.

This clone was recorded only once. The J gene is TRBJ2-5, the V gene TRBV11-2, with 12 bases matching TRBD2. The trim removed 6 bases at V and 0 bases at J, leaving 2 bases unmatched. This CDR3 is 15 amino acids long. Per the germline V gene, CDR1 is SGHAT and CDR2 is FQNNGV. The CDR3 bases are TGTGCCAGCAGTCTAGCGGGGGGGTACCAAGAGACCCAGTACTTC. Protein: CASSLAGGYQETQYF.

This chain uses TRBV4-2 with TRBJ1-3; 8 bases agree with TRBD1. The junction had 7 bases not matched to a gene; V was cut back by 0 bases and J by 3 bases. Germline lookup yields CDR1 LGHNA and CDR2 YNFKEQ. This CDR3 has 17 amino acids. The CDR3 DNA is TGTGCCAGCAGCCAAGATCCCCAGGGGGCACATGGAAACACCATATATTTT. This encodes CASSQDPQGAHGNTIYF.

This rearrangement joins TRBV11-3 to TRBJ2-1; D remains unclear. Germline CDR1 is SGHNT and CDR2 is YENEEA. Trimming removed 5 bases from V and 2 bases from J, with 4 bases in between. This CDR3 is 12 amino acids long. DNA for the CDR3: TGTGCCAGCAGCCGCACCTACAATGAGCAGTTCTTC. Its translation: CASSRTYNEQFF.

This chain uses TRBV15 with TRBJ2-7, with D perhaps TRBD1 or TRBD2 (5 bases each). Between the trimmed V and J ends, which lost 5 bases and 3 bases, there was a span of 26 bases. This CDR3 spans 18 amino acids. Germline lookup yields CDR1 LNHNV and CDR2 YYDKDF (reference sequence). DNA of the CDR3: TGTGCCACCAGCCCCCCTCCTAGAGGGCAGGGCCTAATCTACGAGCAGTACTTC. Translated, it gives CATSPPPRGQGLIYEQYF.

The rearrangement uses TRBV9 and TRBJ2-2; D is uncertain. This CDR3 spans 13 amino acids. Germline V gives CDR1 SGDLS, CDR2 YYNGEE. V shed 0 bases and J shed 6 bases, with 6 bases lying between them. The CDR3 loop reads CASSVEDAGELFF. CDR3 in DNA: TGTGCCAGCAGCGTAGAGGATGCCGGGGAGCTGTTTTTT.

The V gene is TRBV28, the J gene TRBJ1-5; TRBD1 matches at 10 bases. Trimming removed 4 bases from V and 1 base from J; junction bases left unmatched: 16. This CDR3 contains 20 residues. The germline CDR1 and CDR2 sequences are MDHEN and SYDVKM. This CDR3 is CASSSLGQGGDFLSNQPQHF. For the CDR3, the DNA is TGTGCCAGCAGTTCGTTAGGACAGGGGGGTGATTTTTTGAGCAATCAGCCCCAGCATTTT. Combining the CDR3 with reference TRBV28 and TRBJ1-5 gives the whole variable domain DVKVTQSSRYLVKRTGEKVFLECVQDMDHENMFWYRQDPGLGLRLIYFSYDVKMKEKGDIPEGYSVSREKKERFSLILESASTNQTSMYLCASSSLGQGGDFLSNQPQHFGDGTRLSIL.

This clone has a handful of counts. The rearrangement uses TRBV11-2 and TRBJ2-7; a weak D match, TRBD1 (7 bases). The ends were cut back, 8 bases at V and 12 bases at J, with 20 bases in the middle. This CDR3 region has 12 residues. CDR1 SGHAT and CDR2 FQNNGV come from the germline V gene. CDR3: CASSQGQGGSYF. The CDR3 coding sequence is TGTGCCAGCTCCCAGGGCCAGGGGGGCTCGTACTTC.

This chain connects TRBV7-6 to TRBJ1-1, with D perhaps matching TRBD1 (5 bases). Germline V gives CDR1 SGHVS, CDR2 FNYEAQ. The germline V and J ends were trimmed by 5 bases and 1 base, with 11 bases remaining between them. The CDR3 is 14 residues long. CDR3 sequence: CASSLGVENTEAFF. For the CDR3, the DNA is TGTGCCAGCAGCCTAGGGGTAGAGAACACTGAAGCTTTCTTT.

The rearrangement uses TRBV3-1 (or the pseudogene TRBV3-2) and TRBJ1-1; possible D gene TRBD1, 6 bases. This CDR3 has 15 residues. Germline V gene data show CDR1 as LGHDT and CDR2 as YNNKEL (reference sequence). The ends were cut back, 1 base at V and 4 bases at J, with 13 bases in the middle. The DNA for the CDR3 is TGTGCCAGCAGCCAAGTTGGGGGGGCCGGCACTGAAGCTTTCTTT. Amino acid sequence: CASSQVGGAGTEAFF.

V is TRBV6-5 and J is TRBJ2-5; D gene unclear. The V gene lost 8 bases and the J gene lost 2 bases, with 12 bases spanning the gap. CDR1 is MNHEY and CDR2 is SVGAGI in the germline V gene. The CDR3 runs 13 residues. DNA of the CDR3: TGTGCCAGCCGTAGATCTGGACAAGAGACCCAGTACTTC. Protein sequence: CASRRSGQETQYF.